What follows describes a single T cell receptor (beta chain). The patients who served as multiple sclerosis controls were treatment-naive and had stable or active relapsing-remitting disease that fulfilled the revised McDonald criteria. There are 14 residues in the CDR3. Germline values: CDR1 MNHEY, CDR2 SMNVEV (reference sequence). The germline V and J ends were trimmed by 2 bases and 8 bases, with 12 bases remaining between them. The data originate from a study of CD8 T cells in Susac syndrome. cDNA came from about 0.46 to 1 ug RNA primed by random hexamers. A multiplex approach, immunoSEQ multiplex PCR, amplified TCR beta CDR3 across 54 Vbeta and 13 Jbeta. TCRdb re-called the immunoSEQ multiplex PCR reads through MiXCR, storing one row per CDR3 protein. Altogether about 400,000 distinct CDR3 sequences are present, approximately 85% being singletons, with the ten largest covering about 0.12%.

Material: CD8+ T cells from PBMCs. This receptor was identified in a human donor with multiple sclerosis. The V gene is TRBV27, the J gene TRBJ1-4; D ambiguous. The chain's CDR3 is CASSLGSGGEKLFF. The CDR3 bases are TGTGCCAGCAGTTTAGGGTCCGGTGGCGAAAAACTGTTTTTT. The full variable domain, with the rest looked up from reference TRBV27 and TRBJ1-4, is EAQVTQNPRYLITVTGKKLTVTCSQNMNHEYMSWYRQDPGLGLRQIYYSMNVEVTDKGDVPEGYKVSRKEKRNFPLILESPSPNQTSLYFCASSLGSGGEKLFFGSGTQLSVL.